This is a list of T cell receptor beta chains from one sample in a study of blood T cells in healthy people across ages. Via MiXCR, TCRdb re-called the 5' RACE reads, giving one row per CDR3 protein. Of approximately 490,000 distinct CDR3 sequences in the sample, about 25% were seen once. Another study also made use of these data, one on T cells of mothers and their children.

Sequencing used blood. The receptors originated from a boy aged 5-17 years in good health. The CDR3 runs from the conserved cysteine through the conserved F or W. The D gene is left open where the match is weak. Rows give clone size only sometimes, using once, few, many, or a class for an expanded clone.

.	TRBJ2-5	TRBV7-3	few	CASSPMGAWDQETQYF	TGTGCCAGCAGTCCCATGGGGGCGTGGGACCAAGAGACCCAGTACTTC
TRBD1	TRBJ2-7	TRBV27	few	CASRRDRGLYEQYF	TGTGCCAGCAGAAGGGACAGGGGGCTATACGAGCAGTACTTC
TRBD1	TRBJ1-2	TRBV5-5	once	CASSSTGNGYTF	TGTGCCAGCAGCTCGACAGGGAACGGCTACACCTTC
.	TRBJ2-7	TRBV7-2	few	CASSSRMAGRYEQYF	TGTGCCAGCAGCTCGCGTATGGCGGGGCGCTACGAGCAGTACTTC
.	TRBJ2-7	TRBV7-2	many	CASSPSYLRAYEQYF	TGTGCCAGCAGCCCTTCATATCTAAGAGCCTACGAGCAGTACTTC
.	TRBJ2-1	TRBV9	.	CASSPGERNNEQFF	TGTGCCAGCAGCCCAGGGGAGAGGAACAATGAGCAGTTCTTC
TRBD2	TRBJ2-3	TRBV29-1	.	CSVEDPGRGTDTQYF	TGCAGCGTTGAAGACCCAGGGAGGGGCACAGATACGCAGTATTTT
.	TRBJ1-2	TRBV28	.	CASSLAGQSPGYTF	TGTGCCAGCAGTCTAGCGGGACAATCTCCGGGCTACACCTTC
TRBD1	TRBJ2-5	TRBV20-1	few	CSGRGMETQYF	TGCAGTGGCAGGGGGATGGAGACCCAGTACTTC
.	TRBJ2-3	TRBV12-3/TRBV12-4	.	CASSPGTLVADTEYF	TGTGCCAGCAGCCCCGGGACGCTAGTTGCAGATACGGAGTATTTT
.	TRBJ1-1	TRBV12-3/TRBV12-4	.	CASSFVGLNTEAFF	TGTGCCAGCAGTTTTGTTGGGCTTAACACTGAAGCTTTCTTT
.	TRBJ2-4	TRBV6-6	.	CASSYSMGGKNIQYF	TGTGCCAGCAGTTACTCGATGGGGGGCAAAAACATTCAGTACTTC
.	TRBJ2-7	TRBV6-5	.	CASSYSIQGLYEQYF	TGTGCCAGCAGTTACTCGATACAGGGACTCTACGAGCAGTACTTC
.	TRBJ2-4	TRBV20-1	few	CSARARTASRPQDIQYF	TGCAGTGCTAGGGCTAGGACAGCCTCTCGACCCCAAGACATTCAGTACTTC
TRBD2	TRBJ2-5	TRBV6-5	.	CASTRTSGQETQYF	TGTGCCAGCACCCGGACTAGCGGCCAAGAGACCCAGTACTTC
.	TRBJ2-3	TRBV5-1	.	CASRSRGLDTQYF	TGCGCCAGCCGCTCGCGGGGTCTAGATACGCAGTATTTT
TRBD2	TRBJ2-5	TRBV15	.	CATSREIAGYQETQYF	TGTGCCACCAGCAGAGAGATAGCGGGGTATCAAGAGACCCAGTACTTC
.	TRBJ2-5	TRBV21-1	few	CASSPQGTPETQYF	TGTGCCAGCAGCCCACAGGGCACGCCAGAGACCCAGTACTTC
TRBD2	TRBJ2-1	TRBV7-2	few	CASSLSGGREQFF	TGTGCCAGCAGCTTAAGCGGGGGGCGCGAGCAGTTCTTC
.	TRBJ2-7	TRBV6-2/TRBV6-3	few	CASSFHDYEQYF	TGTGCCAGCAGTTTCCACGACTACGAGCAGTACTTC
.	TRBJ2-1	TRBV20-1	.	CSARSPGRSYNEQFF	TGCAGTGCCAGATCTCCAGGGCGTTCCTACAATGAGCAGTTCTTC
.	TRBJ2-3	TRBV12-3/TRBV12-4	.	CASSYRLEVTDTQYF	TGTGCCAGCAGCTATCGACTAGAAGTCACAGATACGCAGTATTTT
.	TRBJ2-6	TRBV21-1	.	CASSKDSEGPGANVLTF	TGTGCCAGCAGCAAAGACAGTGAGGGGCCTGGGGCCAACGTCCTGACTTTC
.	TRBJ2-1	TRBV7-3	few	CPSSALPGRDEQFF	TGTCCCAGCAGCGCCCTCCCAGGGCGGGATGAGCAGTTCTTC
TRBD1	TRBJ1-4	TRBV6-6	.	CASSGQGKATNEKLFF	TGTGCCAGCAGTGGACAGGGGAAGGCAACTAATGAAAAACTGTTTTTT
.	TRBJ1-2	TRBV29-1	.	CSVEITSDYGYTF	TGCAGCGTGGAGATCACGTCGGACTATGGCTACACCTTC
.	TRBJ1-1	TRBV6-1	.	CASKITGGNTEAFF	TGTGCCAGCAAGATAACGGGGGGCAACACTGAAGCTTTCTTT
.	TRBJ1-6	TRBV11-2	.	CASRAIKGLGGSPLHF	TGTGCCAGCAGAGCTATAAAGGGCTTGGGAGGATCACCCCTCCACTTT
TRBD1	TRBJ2-2	TRBV6-2/TRBV6-3	.	CASSYLTGGVDTGELFF	TGTGCCAGCAGTTATCTTACAGGGGGAGTGGACACCGGGGAGCTGTTTTTT
.	TRBJ2-2	TRBV24-1	few	CATSDPRPGRIAGELFF	TGTGCCACCAGTGACCCTCGACCAGGGCGAATTGCCGGGGAGCTGTTTTTT
TRBD1	TRBJ2-3	TRBV7-9	.	CASSPGQITQYF	TGTGCCAGCAGCCCGGGACAGATCACGCAGTATTTT
.	TRBJ2-1	TRBV4-1	.	CASSQGDFFNEQFF	TGCGCCAGCAGCCAAGGAGACTTCTTCAATGAGCAGTTCTTC
.	TRBJ2-1	TRBV7-2	.	CASSLGPAYNEQFF	TGTGCCAGCAGCTTAGGCCCAGCCTACAATGAGCAGTTCTTC
TRBD2	TRBJ2-1	TRBV6-5	few	CASSYLAGGYNEQFF	TGTGCCAGCAGTTATCTAGCGGGGGGCTACAATGAGCAGTTCTTC
TRBD1	TRBJ2-5	TRBV7-9	.	CASSYPGSRGQWFF	TGTGCCAGCAGCTACCCGGGGAGTAGGGGACAGTGGTTCTTC
.	TRBJ1-1	TRBV5-1	many	CASSYRSTGNTEAFF	TGCGCCAGCAGCTACCGATCGACAGGGAACACTGAAGCTTTCTTT
.	TRBJ2-2	TRBV28	few	CASSSHLNTGELFF	TGTGCCAGCAGTTCCCACCTGAACACCGGGGAGCTGTTTTTT
.	TRBJ1-5	TRBV24-1	.	CAGGDQPQHF	TGTGCCGGAGGAGATCAGCCCCAGCATTTT
.	TRBJ2-7	TRBV27	few	CASILPPPRGESYEQYF	TGTGCCAGCATCCTTCCTCCGCCCAGGGGTGAGTCCTACGAGCAGTACTTC
.	TRBJ2-5	TRBV5-6	few	CASSSGTKYQETQYF	TGTGCCAGCAGTTCTGGGACGAAGTACCAAGAGACCCAGTACTTC
.	TRBJ2-7	TRBV20-1	many	CSARVTDYEQYF	TGCAGTGCTAGGGTCACAGACTACGAGCAGTACTTC
TRBD2	TRBJ2-7	TRBV6-2/TRBV6-3	.	CASSYSAGGNDEQYF	TGTGCCAGCAGTTACTCGGCGGGAGGGAACGACGAGCAGTACTTC
.	TRBJ1-5	TRBV28	.	CASSLSGALRRQPQHF	TGTGCCAGCAGTCTCTCCGGGGCCCTCAGGCGTCAGCCCCAGCATTTT
.	TRBJ2-5	TRBV7-2	.	CASSATGLRGTQYF	TGTGCCAGCAGCGCGACGGGACTTCGAGGGACCCAGTACTTC
.	TRBJ2-5	TRBV20-1	many	CSARDGQTQETQYF	TGCAGTGCTAGAGATGGGCAAACCCAAGAGACCCAGTACTTC
TRBD2	TRBJ2-1	TRBV29-1	.	CSVETSGVGNEQFF	TGCAGCGTTGAAACTAGCGGAGTGGGCAATGAGCAGTTCTTC
.	TRBJ2-4	TRBV20-1	.	CSASRDKNIQYF	TGCAGTGCTTCCCGTGACAAAAACATTCAGTACTTC
.	TRBJ1-1	TRBV7-2	few	CASSAGTHTEAFF	TGTGCCAGCAGCGCCGGGACGCACACTGAAGCTTTCTTT
TRBD2	TRBJ2-5	TRBV6-6	few	CASSYSGSGGPTIF	TGTGCCAGCAGTTACTCGGGTAGCGGGGGCCCTACGATCTTC
TRBD2	TRBJ2-5	TRBV3-1	.	CASSQGLPGGETQYF	TGTGCCAGCAGCCAGGGGCTCCCGGGAGGAGAGACCCAGTACTTC
TRBD1	TRBJ1-6	TRBV6-2/TRBV6-3	few	CASSHGQGASPLHF	TGTGCCAGCAGCCATGGACAGGGGGCTTCACCCCTCCACTTT
TRBD1	TRBJ1-1	TRBV6-4	few	CASSDGTGAFEAFF	TGTGCCAGCAGTGACGGGACAGGGGCTTTTGAAGCTTTCTTT
.	TRBJ1-1	TRBV29-1	.	CSVEYGSVNTEAFF	TGCAGCGTTGAATATGGCAGTGTGAACACTGAAGCTTTCTTT